This T cell receptor beta chain was documented in a study of blood T cell repertoires in COVID-19. About the research overall: Some COVID-19 samples were acute and others convalescent; all came from the United States, Italy and Spain. T cells, B-cell-depleted T cells, or PBMCs provided the cDNA or gDNA that served as material.

The germline V gene has CDR1 MDHEN and CDR2 SYDVKM. Trimming took 6 bases from V and 4 from J; bases not matched to a gene: 2. The CDR3 spans 13 residues. Original handling: How many nucleated cells were present was estimated from reference gene primer amplification. Method: immunoSEQ multiplex PCR; TCRdb's copy keeps in-frame clones and lacks some. Clonal size and the V and J genes are those of that table, whereas D and trimming came from the DNA. The sample holds 150,000 or so clones; roughly 80% are singletons and the top ten take under 2%. The source is an older man with acute or convalescent COVID-19. The chain carries TRBV28 and TRBJ1-2; 10 bases agree with TRBD1. Sequenced sample: peripheral blood. The CDR3 loop is CASRRQGAYGYTF. The CDR3 DNA reads as TGTGCCAGCAGAAGACAGGGGGCCTATGGCTACACCTTC.